The 11 T cell receptor beta chains below were found in one sample sequenced in a study of blood T cell repertoires in COVID-19. Libraries were prepared by immunoSEQ multiplex PCR; TCRdb keeps only in-frame clonotypes and omits some of them. The table lists about 260,000 clones, 87% of them singletons. Sequencing was performed on peripheral blood. The source is a woman between 50 and 59 years old who had recovered from COVID-19.

The genes are TRBV5-1 and TRBJ2-1, with TRBD2 identical over 9 bases. With V trimmed by 4 bases and J by 3 bases, 14 bases remained unmatched. This CDR3 spans 18 amino acids. Per the germline V gene, CDR1 is SGHRS and CDR2 is YFSETQ. CDR3 residues: CASSGTSSLDKNYNEQFF. Written as DNA, the CDR3 is TGCGCCAGCAGCGGGACTAGCTCGCTGGACAAAAACTACAATGAGCAGTTCTTC.

The chain recombines TRBV19 with TRBJ2-2, with D possibly being TRBD2 (5 bases). The CDR3 extends over 14 amino acids. Germline V gene data show CDR1 as LNHDA and CDR2 as SQIVND (reference sequence). Trimming left V 3 bases short and J 4 bases short, with 9 bases between. CDR3 amino acids: CASSIRSGTGELFF. CDR3 DNA: TGTGCCAGTAGTATTCGAAGCGGCACCGGGGAGCTGTTTTTT.

The chain joins TRBV3-1 (or the pseudogene TRBV3-2) to TRBJ1-1; possibly TRBD1 for D (6 bases). The V gene's germline CDR1 is LGHDT and CDR2 YNNKEL (reference sequence). This CDR3 is 14 amino acids long. Trimming stripped 5 bases from V and 1 base from J, with 11 bases between. The CDR3 DNA reads as TGTGCCAGCAGCTTCCCAGGGGCGAACACTGAAGCTTTCTTT. Translation gives CASSFPGANTEAFF.

This clone was observed once. The CDR3 loop reads CASSEGQVSYGYTF. The CDR3, as DNA: TGTGCCAGCAGCGAGGGACAGGTCAGCTATGGCTACACCTTC. V and J are TRBV9 and TRBJ1-2; 8 bases match TRBD1. The V segment lost 3 bases and the J segment 4 bases; nucleotides outside the gene matches: 5. The V gene's germline CDR1 is SGDLS and CDR2 YYNGEE. The CDR3 has 14 amino acids.

The rearrangement joins TRBV18 to TRBJ1-3, with TRBD1 as a possible D gene (5 bases). The germline V gene encodes CDR1 KGHSH and CDR2 LQKENI. V was shortened by 3 bases and J by 0 bases, with 12 bases between the two germline ends. The CDR3 covers 16 residues. Written as DNA, the CDR3 is TGTGCCAGCTCACCGTCCAGCCAGGGCTCTGGAAACACCATATATTTT. Protein sequence: CASSPSSQGSGNTIYF.

The chain joins TRBV23-1 to TRBJ2-7; tentative D call: TRBD1 (6 bases). TRBV23-1 is identified as an open reading frame with a role that is uncertain. Trimming stripped 4 bases from V and 6 bases from J, with 25 bases between. This CDR3 is built from 17 residues. The CDR3: CASSLPNRSRGIGEQYF. Here the CDR3 DNA reads TGCGCCAGCAGTCTCCCGAACCGTAGCAGGGGAATTGGCGAGCAGTACTTC.

V is TRBV9 and J is TRBJ1-3; no definite D call. Germline V gives CDR1 SGDLS, CDR2 YYNGEE. Trimming stripped 2 bases from V and 0 bases from J, with 6 bases between. The CDR3 has 14 amino acids. CDR3 residues: CASSVTDSGNTIYF. The CDR3 region has the DNA TGTGCCAGCAGCGTCACAGACTCTGGAAACACCATATATTTT.

This clone was found a few times. The chain uses TRBV2 and TRBJ1-5; D call uncertain. The CDR3 has 13 residues. V lost 2 bases to trimming and J lost 5 bases, with 7 bases between them. Looked up from germline, CDR1 is SNHLY and CDR2 is FYNNEI. The CDR3 protein is CASSEWRDQPQHF. The CDR3 region has the DNA TGTGCCAGCAGTGAATGGAGGGATCAGCCCCAGCATTTT.

The V call is TRBV3-1 (or the pseudogene TRBV3-2), the J call TRBJ1-5; TRBD1 matches 7 bases. Losses at the gene ends were 3 bases for V and 6 bases for J; bases not matched to a gene: 5. Germline V lookup: CDR1 LGHDT, CDR2 YNNKEL (reference sequence). The length of the CDR3 is 14 residues. Here the CDR3 DNA reads TGTGCCAGCAGCCAGGGACAGAGGTTTCAGCCCCAGCATTTT. Translated, it gives CASSQGQRFQPQHF.

CDR3 loop: CASSPGQASYGYTF. CDR3 in DNA: TGTGCCAGCTCACCAGGACAGGCGAGCTATGGCTACACCTTC. The chain couples TRBV18 to TRBJ1-2, with 7 nucleotides matching TRBD1. V lost 2 bases to trimming and J lost 4 bases; unmatched junction nucleotides: 4. The CDR3 is 14 amino acids. CDR1 and CDR2 from the germline V gene are KGHSH and LQKENI.

This chain connects TRBV5-1 to TRBJ1-1; TRBD1 aligns across 7 bases. CDR3 length equals 14 residues. Germline V gene lookup returns CDR1 SGHRS and CDR2 YFSETQ. V shed 0 bases and J 6 bases; nucleotides not matched to a gene: 5. CDR3 DNA: TGCGCCAGCAGCTTGGACAGGGGACGGCCTGAAGCTTTCTTT. Residues: CASSLDRGRPEAFF.